This TCR beta chain comes out of a study of siplizumab effects on memory and regulatory T cells. Germline V lookup: CDR1 LNHNV, CDR2 YYDKDF (reference sequence). The CDR3 spans 12 residues. Trimming stripped 0 bases from V and 5 bases from J, with 5 bases between. The study's findings and limits: Sequences below about 10^-5 frequency were poorly captured, limiting mapping of alloreactive clones. Suppression by proliferating Tregs derived from siplizumab cultures was not verified.

Libraries were prepared by immunoSEQ multiplex PCR; TCRdb keeps only in-frame clonotypes and omits some of them. This table has tens of thousands of clones, about 89% appearing once. Regarding this clone: Its antigen is undetermined.

The sample was CD8+ T cells sorted from blood. The source of this sequence is a human donor in good health. V gene TRBV15 combines with J gene TRBJ2-7, with unresolved D. Here the CDR3 DNA reads TGTGCCACCAGCAGAGATGTCCACGAGCAGTACTTC. Encoded protein: CATSRDVHEQYF.